A single sample gave rise to the 32 T cell receptor beta chains below, sequenced in a study of cytomegalovirus exposure and HLA in healthy donors. Produced via immunoSEQ multiplex PCR; TCRdb's table is partial and in-frame only. The data show about 120,000 clones, more than 75% seen once. Input material: PBMCs. Every receptor here comes from a woman aged 25 to 39 in good health and CMV-seronegative.

This rearrangement joins TRBV10-3 to TRBJ2-7, with D maybe TRBD1 (5 bases). The germline V gene has CDR1 ENHRY and CDR2 SYGVKD. V dropped 2 bases and J dropped 0 bases, with 20 bases sitting between them. This CDR3 region has 18 residues. CDR3 sequence (DNA): TGTGCCATCAGTGAGATTTCTCTAGGGGCATTCCACTCCTACGAGCAGTACTTC. Translation: CAISEISLGAFHSYEQYF.

The chain carries TRBV10-3 and TRBJ1-2; the D gene is possibly TRBD1 (5 bases). Germline assignment: CDR1 ENHRY and CDR2 SYGVKD. The CDR3 has 15 amino acids. The V gene lost 6 bases and the J gene lost 4 bases, with 18 bases spanning the gap. CDR3 nucleotide sequence: TGTGCCATCAGCCCAGGCCCCGACAGTCTCTATGGCTACACCTTC. Translation gives CAISPGPDSLYGYTF.

In its sample, this clone was seen a few times. The rearrangement links TRBV19 to TRBJ2-7; D gene unclear. V was pared by 5 bases and J by 2 bases, with 7 bases between. Germline V lookup: CDR1 LNHDA, CDR2 SQIVND (reference sequence). This CDR3 has 12 residues. CDR3 sequence reads: CASSSEPYEQYF. In DNA, the CDR3 is TGTGCCAGTAGTTCTGAGCCCTACGAGCAGTACTTC.

The chain carries TRBV5-6 and TRBJ2-2; 10 bases fit TRBD1. Per the germline V gene, CDR1 is SGHDT and CDR2 is YYEEEE. V shed 1 base, J shed 6 bases, and the junction held 6 bases outside the gene matches. CDR3 length: 16 residues. Here the CDR3 reads CASSLLTGTGAGELFF. The DNA of the CDR3 is TGTGCCAGCAGCTTGCTAACCGGGACAGGGGCCGGGGAGCTGTTTTTT.

The chain employs TRBV30 and TRBJ1-3; the D gene is possibly TRBD1 (5 bases). In germline, CDR1 is GTSNPN, CDR2 SVGIG (reference sequence). This CDR3 region has 15 residues. Trimming pared 4 bases from V and 0 bases from J, leaving 13 bases between. This CDR3 is CAWNLGPSSGNTIYF. Written as DNA, the CDR3 is TGTGCCTGGAATCTGGGGCCTAGCTCTGGAAACACCATATATTTT.

This chain connects TRBV7-2 to TRBJ2-2, with 12 bases that match TRBD2. The CDR3 extends over 17 amino acids. Germline V gene data show CDR1 as SGHTA and CDR2 as FQGNSA. With V trimmed by 3 bases and J by 5 bases, 7 bases remained unmatched. CDR3 sequence reads: CASSLRGLAGRTGELFF. Written as DNA, the CDR3 is TGTGCCAGCAGCTTGAGAGGACTAGCGGGGCGAACCGGGGAGCTGTTTTTT.

The chain uses TRBV11-1 and TRBJ2-1, with D perhaps matching TRBD1 (5 bases). Germline V gene sequence: CDR1 SGHAT, CDR2 FQDESV (reference sequence). This CDR3 contains 14 residues. With 0 bases removed from V and 8 bases from J, the gap between germline ends came to 11 bases. This chain's CDR3 is CASSLAQGLDEQFF. The CDR3 region has the DNA TGTGCCAGCAGCTTAGCGCAGGGATTGGATGAGCAGTTCTTC.

The chain has TRBV2 and TRBJ1-2; no firm D call. CDR1 and CDR2 from the germline V gene are SNHLY and FYNNEI. This CDR3 contains 14 residues. V lost 2 bases and J 1 base, leaving 8 bases between the germline ends. CDR3 nucleotides: TGTGCCAGCAGTGAACGGGAGGGTAACTATGGCTACACCTTC. Translated: CASSEREGNYGYTF.

V usage is TRBV29-1 and J usage is TRBJ2-3; no firm D call. The germline gives CDR1 SQVTM, CDR2 ANQGSEA. Trimming took off 7 bases at V and 2 bases at J, with 13 bases between the two ends. This CDR3 comprises 13 residues. CDR3 region: CSAAYPLTDTQYF. CDR3 DNA: TGCAGCGCTGCCTATCCCCTCACAGATACGCAGTATTTT.

V gene TRBV27 combines with J gene TRBJ1-1, with a tentative D call TRBD1 (5 bases). Per the germline V gene, CDR1 is MNHEY and CDR2 is SMNVEV (reference sequence). This CDR3 comprises 14 residues. V lost 7 bases to trimming and J lost 3 bases, with 15 bases between them. CDR3 amino acids: CASTLGRGDTEAFF. CDR3 nucleotide sequence: TGTGCCAGCACCCTGGGACGGGGGGACACTGAAGCTTTCTTT.

CDR3 DNA: TGTGCCTGGAGTGCCGGACTAGCGGGGTACGAGACCCAGTACTTC. Amino acid sequence: CAWSAGLAGYETQYF. V is TRBV30 and J is TRBJ2-5, with 12 nucleotides matching TRBD2. The CDR3 consists of 15 residues. V lost 1 base and J lost 5; bases outside the gene matches: 5. Germline lookup yields CDR1 GTSNPN and CDR2 SVGIG (reference sequence). Filled out from reference TRBV30 and TRBJ2-5, the complete variable domain reads SQTIHQWPATLVQPVGSPLSLECTVEGTSNPNLYWYRQAAGRGLQLLFYSVGIGQISSEVPQNLSASRPQDRQFILSSKKLLLSDSGFYLCAWSAGLAGYETQYFGPGTRLLVL.

V usage is TRBV11-3 and J usage is TRBJ2-1; the match to TRBD2 covers 13 bases. Germline CDR1 SGHNT, CDR2 YENEEA. Losses at the gene ends were 6 bases for V and 9 bases for J; bases not matched to a gene: 8. The CDR3 is made up of 15 amino acids. CDR3 protein: CASSRTSGGATEQFF. The CDR3 DNA follows: TGTGCCAGCAGTCGAACTAGCGGGGGGGCCACTGAGCAGTTCTTC.

The rearrangement uses TRBV5-8 and TRBJ2-1; 7 bases fit TRBD2. V dropped 4 bases and J dropped 6; count of bases not matched to a gene: 4. CDR1 is SGHTS and CDR2 is YDEGEE in the germline V gene. The CDR3 contains 13 residues. In DNA form, the CDR3 reads TGTGCCAGCAGCCGTGCGGGGGTCAATGAGCAGTTCTTC. This encodes CASSRAGVNEQFF.

V gene TRBV19 combines with J gene TRBJ2-5; TRBD2 matches 10 bases. Germline CDR1 is LNHDA and CDR2 is SQIVND (reference sequence). The CDR3 spans 16 residues. Trimming cost V 3 bases and J 2 bases; bases outside gene matches: 6. CDR3 loop: CASSILGLAAQETQYF. The CDR3 region has the DNA TGTGCCAGTAGTATCCTAGGACTAGCGGCGCAAGAGACCCAGTACTTC.

J is TRBJ2-3 and V is TRBV19; 8 bases align to TRBD2. Germline values: CDR1 LNHDA, CDR2 SQIVND (reference sequence). The CDR3 spans 16 residues. V trimming: 1 base; J trimming: 6 bases; junction bases outside the gene matches: 9. Here the CDR3 DNA reads TGTGCCAGTAGTATAGTTCCGGGGGGGGGCTCGGATACGCAGTATTTT. It encodes CASSIVPGGGSDTQYF.

The chain links TRBV2 to TRBJ2-2; perhaps TRBD1 as D (5 bases). Trimming cost V 10 bases and J 6 bases, with 15 bases left between them. This CDR3 region has 13 residues. Germline V CDR1 and CDR2: SNHLY, FYNNEI. CDR3 bases: TGTGCCACCCACCTCCAGGGTCCCGGGGAGCTGTTTTTT. Translating it yields CATHLQGPGELFF.

This clone has more than one count but fewer than ten. The CDR3 nucleotides read TGTGCCAGTAGGGGACACGGAAGGATGAATTCACCCCTCCACTTT. The encoded protein is CASRGHGRMNSPLHF. V usage is TRBV19 and J usage is TRBJ1-6, with a tentative D call TRBD1 (6 bases). V dropped 6 bases and J dropped 7 bases, with 16 bases sitting between them. This CDR3 region has 15 residues. CDR1 and CDR2 from the germline V gene are LNHDA and SQIVND (reference sequence).

The chain couples TRBV7-9 to TRBJ1-4, with a tentative D call TRBD1 (5 bases). Trimming took off 3 bases at V and 7 bases at J, with 15 bases between the two ends. This CDR3 spans 15 amino acids. Germline V gene lookup returns CDR1 SEHNR and CDR2 FQNEAQ (reference sequence). CDR3 DNA: TGTGCCAGCAGCTTTGGTCTGCAGGGAGGTGAAAAACTGTTTTTT. It translates to CASSFGLQGGEKLFF. The full variable domain, its missing parts supplied by reference TRBV7-9 and TRBJ1-4, is DTGVSQNPRHKITKRGQNVTFRCDPISEHNRLYWYRQTLGQGPEFLTYFQNEAQLEKSRLLSDRFSAERPKGSFSTLEIQRTEQGDSAMYLCASSFGLQGGEKLFFGSGTQLSVL.

The chain has TRBV6-1 and TRBJ2-1; 8 bases agree with TRBD2. The V segment lost 6 bases and the J segment 9 bases; nucleotides outside the gene matches: 13. The CDR3 totals 15 residues. Germline CDR1 MNHNS, CDR2 SASEGT. The chain's CDR3 is CASSEPGLGAGEQFF. The CDR3 DNA is TGTGCCAGCAGCGAACCGGGACTAGGGGCAGGTGAGCAGTTCTTC.

This rearrangement joins TRBV7-2 to TRBJ2-1, with D possibly being TRBD2 (7 bases). V gave up 3 bases and J gave up 6 bases, with 12 bases separating them. Per the germline V gene, CDR1 is SGHTA and CDR2 is FQGNSA. CDR3 length: 14 amino acids. The CDR3 reads CASSFGGRGNEQFF. The CDR3 DNA reads TGTGCCAGCAGCTTCGGGGGGCGAGGCAATGAGCAGTTCTTC.

This clone has only a few counts. The chain employs TRBV5-6 and TRBJ2-3; TRBD2 agrees at 7 bases. CDR3 length equals 15 residues. CDR1 SGHDT and CDR2 YYEEEE come from the germline V gene. V lost 5 bases, J lost 8 bases, and 14 bases stayed unmatched. The CDR3 loop is CASREAGIYTGTQYF. In DNA, the CDR3 is TGTGCCAGCAGGGAAGCGGGGATTTACACGGGTACGCAGTATTTT.

The sample holds one count of this clone. J is TRBJ2-5 and V is TRBV18, with 7 nucleotides matching TRBD2. Germline-derived CDR1 and CDR2 are KGHSH and LQKENI. V shed 2 bases and J 4 bases; nucleotides not matched to a gene: 19. The CDR3 sequence is 19 residues long. The CDR3 loop is CASSPIPPGGRVAGETQYF. CDR3 coding DNA: TGTGCCAGCTCACCAATACCCCCGGGAGGAAGGGTGGCAGGAGAGACCCAGTACTTC.

The count of this clone is one. The chain employs TRBV7-2 and TRBJ2-1, with D unclear. The CDR3 spans 15 residues. Germline values: CDR1 SGHTA, CDR2 FQGNSA. Trimming left V 3 bases short and J 0 bases short, with 9 bases between. The CDR3 loop reads CASSFDTSSYNEQFF. The CDR3 DNA follows: TGTGCCAGCAGCTTTGACACAAGCTCCTACAATGAGCAGTTCTTC.

The chain combines TRBV2 with TRBJ1-6; tentative D call: TRBD1 (6 bases). The germline V and J ends were trimmed by 5 bases and 1 base, with 12 bases remaining between them. The CDR3 loop spans 16 amino acids. Per the germline V gene, CDR1 is SNHLY and CDR2 is FYNNEI. This CDR3 is CASSPRGRSYNSPLHF. Here the CDR3 DNA reads TGTGCCAGCAGTCCCAGGGGAAGGTCCTATAATTCACCCCTCCACTTT.

The rearrangement uses TRBV30 and TRBJ2-7, with a weak D call TRBD1 (6 bases). CDR1 GTSNPN and CDR2 SVGIG come from the germline V gene (reference sequence). The CDR3 loop spans 15 amino acids. Trimming removed 5 bases from V and 2 bases from J, with 19 bases in between. The CDR3 nucleotides are TGTGCCTGGTTACGTTCCAGGGGATTCCCCTACGAGCAGTACTTC. Protein sequence: CAWLRSRGFPYEQYF.

V is TRBV4-1 and J is TRBJ2-5; TRBD2 aligns across 12 bases. This CDR3 is built from 18 residues. The germline CDR1 and CDR2 sequences are MGHRA and YSYEKL. The ends lost 3 bases at V and 5 bases at J; junction bases unmatched: 13. The CDR3 nucleotides are TGCGCCAGCAGCCAGGTCGGCCTAGCGGGGGGGCCCCGGGAGACCCAGTACTTC. Translating gives CASSQVGLAGGPRETQYF.

Many counts were recorded for this clone. The chain uses TRBV27 and TRBJ1-1; no definite D call. The ends were cut back, 5 bases at V and 4 bases at J, with 14 bases in the middle. The length of the CDR3 is 14 residues. CDR1 is MNHEY, CDR2 SMNVEV, per germline (reference sequence). The CDR3 coding sequence is TGTGCCAGCAGTCAGCGGAGAGGAGGCACTGAAGCTTTCTTT. This encodes CASSQRRGGTEAFF.

The gene calls are TRBV7-9 and TRBJ2-5; no reliable D call. CDR1 and CDR2 from the germline V gene are SEHNR and FQNEAQ (reference sequence). Trimming removed 5 bases from V and 7 bases from J, with 20 bases in between. This CDR3 contains 15 residues. The chain's CDR3 is CASSSMSTPRGTQYF. CDR3 DNA sequence: TGTGCCAGCAGCAGCATGTCGACCCCTCGAGGGACCCAGTACTTC.

The chain recombines TRBV12-5 with TRBJ1-1; TRBD1 aligns across 8 bases. The germline V gene has CDR1 LGHNT and CDR2 FRNRAP. The length of the CDR3 is 15 residues. The V gene end was trimmed by 6 bases and the J gene end by 5 bases; junction bases not matched to a gene: 11. The CDR3 DNA reads TGTGCTAGTGGCGGGGACAGGTCCTTAGGGACTGAAGCTTTCTTT. It is translated as CASGGDRSLGTEAFF. Full variable domain (outside the CDR3, taken from reference TRBV12-5 and TRBJ1-1): DARVTQTPRHKVTEMGQEVTMRCQPILGHNTVFWYRQTMMQGLELLAYFRNRAPLDDSGMPKDRFSAEMPDATLATLKIQPSEPRDSAVYFCASGGDRSLGTEAFFGQGTRLTVV.

The rearrangement links TRBV15 to TRBJ1-5; D remains unclear. V was clipped by 1 base and J by 5 bases, with 12 bases between them. Per germline, CDR1 LNHNV and CDR2 YYDKDF (reference sequence). This CDR3 has 15 residues. CDR3 nucleotides: TGTGCCACCAGCAGAGGAGGTACTTCGGATCAGCCCCAGCATTTT. As protein: CATSRGGTSDQPQHF.

The rearrangement joins TRBV6-4 to TRBJ1-6, with D hard to call. The CDR3 runs 20 residues. Trimming removed 5 bases at V and 7 bases at J, with 30 bases between. Germline assignment: CDR1 MRHNA and CDR2 SNTAGT. DNA for the CDR3: TGTGCCAGCAGTTCAAACAACCAGGTAGCGGAAAGGATACGGAATTCACCCCTCCACTTT. This codes for CASSSNNQVAERIRNSPLHF.

The chain links TRBV6-1 to TRBJ1-2; 7 positions agree with TRBD1. Germline loops: CDR1 MNHNS, CDR2 SASEGT. Losses at the gene ends were 7 bases for V and 4 bases for J; bases not matched to a gene: 9. The CDR3 has 14 amino acids. The CDR3, as DNA: TGTGCCAGCATTCACCGAGCAGGGGGCTATGGCTACACCTTC. It specifies CASIHRAGGYGYTF.